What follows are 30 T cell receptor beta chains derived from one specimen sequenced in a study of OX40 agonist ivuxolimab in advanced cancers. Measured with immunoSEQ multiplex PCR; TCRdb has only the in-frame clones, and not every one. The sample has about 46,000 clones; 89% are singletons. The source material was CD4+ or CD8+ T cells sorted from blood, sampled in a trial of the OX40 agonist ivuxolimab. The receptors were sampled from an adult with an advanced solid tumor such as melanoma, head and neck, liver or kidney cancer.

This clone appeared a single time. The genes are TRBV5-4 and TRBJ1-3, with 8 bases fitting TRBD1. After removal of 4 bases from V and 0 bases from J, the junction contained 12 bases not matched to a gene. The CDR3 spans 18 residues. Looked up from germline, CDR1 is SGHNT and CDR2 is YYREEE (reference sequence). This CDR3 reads CASSRAVGQGLSGNTIYF. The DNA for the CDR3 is TGTGCCAGCAGCCGGGCGGTAGGACAGGGCCTCTCTGGAAACACCATATATTTT. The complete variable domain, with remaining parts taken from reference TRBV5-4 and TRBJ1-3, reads ETGVTQSPTHLIKTRGQQVTLRCSSQSGHNTVSWYQQALGQGPQFIFQYYREEENGRGNFPPRFSGLQFPNYSSELNVNALELDDSALYLCASSRAVGQGLSGNTIYFGEGSWLTVV.

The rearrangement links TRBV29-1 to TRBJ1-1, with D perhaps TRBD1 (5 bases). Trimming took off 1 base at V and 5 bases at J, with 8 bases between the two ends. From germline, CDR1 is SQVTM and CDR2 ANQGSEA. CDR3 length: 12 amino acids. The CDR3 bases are TGCAGCGTTGAAGTGGCAGGGACTGAAGCTTTCTTT. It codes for CSVEVAGTEAFF.

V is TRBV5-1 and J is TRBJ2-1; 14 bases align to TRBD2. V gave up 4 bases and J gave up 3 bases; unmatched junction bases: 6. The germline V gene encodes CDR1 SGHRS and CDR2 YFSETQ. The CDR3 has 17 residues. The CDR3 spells CASSLGLAGGLYNEQFF. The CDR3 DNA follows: TGCGCCAGCAGCCTTGGACTAGCGGGAGGCCTCTACAATGAGCAGTTCTTC.

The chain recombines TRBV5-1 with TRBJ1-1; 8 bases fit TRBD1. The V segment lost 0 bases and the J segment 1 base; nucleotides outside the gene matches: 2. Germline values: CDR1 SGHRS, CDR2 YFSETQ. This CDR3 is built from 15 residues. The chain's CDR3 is CASSLGGTGNTEAFF. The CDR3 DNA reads TGCGCCAGCAGCTTGGGAGGGACAGGGAACACTGAAGCTTTCTTT.

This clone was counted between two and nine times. The CDR3 region has the DNA TGTGCCTCTTCAGGGACTAGCGATGGGGAGCAGTACTTC. Translating gives CASSGTSDGEQYF. The chain joins TRBV19 to TRBJ2-7, with TRBD2 identical over 10 bases. The V gene's germline CDR1 is LNHDA and CDR2 SQIVND (reference sequence). V was pared by 11 bases and J by 7 bases, with 11 bases of the junction left unmatched. The CDR3 sequence is 13 residues long. Using reference TRBV19 and TRBJ2-7 for the parts outside the CDR3, the full variable domain is DGGITQSPKYLFRKEGQNVTLSCEQNLNHDAMYWYRQDPGQGLRLIYYSQIVNDFQKGDIAEGYSVSREKKESFPLTVTSAQKNPTAFYLCASSGTSDGEQYFGPGTRLTVT.

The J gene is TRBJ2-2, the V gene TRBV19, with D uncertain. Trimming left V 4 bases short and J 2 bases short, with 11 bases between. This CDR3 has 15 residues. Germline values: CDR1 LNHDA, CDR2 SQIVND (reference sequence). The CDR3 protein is CASSSHRTNTGELFF. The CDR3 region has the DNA TGTGCCAGTAGTAGTCATCGGACCAACACCGGGGAGCTGTTTTTT.

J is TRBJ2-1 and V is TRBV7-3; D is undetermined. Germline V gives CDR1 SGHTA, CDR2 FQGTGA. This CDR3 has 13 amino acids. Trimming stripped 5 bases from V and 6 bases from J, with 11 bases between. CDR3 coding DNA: TGTGCCAGCAGCCCCGCGGCTCCCAATGAGCAGTTCTTC. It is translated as CASSPAAPNEQFF.

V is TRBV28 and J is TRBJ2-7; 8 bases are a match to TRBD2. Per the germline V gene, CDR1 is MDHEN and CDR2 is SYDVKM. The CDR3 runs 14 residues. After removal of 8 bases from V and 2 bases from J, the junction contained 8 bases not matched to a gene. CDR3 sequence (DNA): TGTGCCAGCGCGGGGGGAGCGCAGACCTACGAGCAGTACTTC. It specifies CASAGGAQTYEQYF.

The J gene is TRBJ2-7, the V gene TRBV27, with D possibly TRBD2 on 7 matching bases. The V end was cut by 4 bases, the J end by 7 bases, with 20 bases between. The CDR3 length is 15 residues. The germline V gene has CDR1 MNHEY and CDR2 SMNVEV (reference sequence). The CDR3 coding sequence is TGTGCCAGCAGTTGGGCCTCGGGGGGCTCTCGGGAGCAGTACTTC. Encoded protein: CASSWASGGSREQYF.

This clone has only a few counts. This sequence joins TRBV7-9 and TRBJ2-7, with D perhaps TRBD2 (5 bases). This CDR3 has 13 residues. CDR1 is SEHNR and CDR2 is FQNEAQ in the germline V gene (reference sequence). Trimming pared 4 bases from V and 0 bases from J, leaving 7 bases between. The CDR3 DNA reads TGTGCCAGCAGCTCGACTACCTCCTACGAGCAGTACTTC. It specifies CASSSTTSYEQYF.

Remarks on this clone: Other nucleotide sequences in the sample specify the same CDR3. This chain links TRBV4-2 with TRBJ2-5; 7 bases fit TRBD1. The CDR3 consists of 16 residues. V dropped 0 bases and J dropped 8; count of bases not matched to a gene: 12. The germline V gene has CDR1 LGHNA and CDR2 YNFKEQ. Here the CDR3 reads CASSQETGYQWETQYF. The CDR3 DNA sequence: TGTGCCAGCAGCCAAGAGACAGGGTATCAATGGGAAACCCAGTACTTC.

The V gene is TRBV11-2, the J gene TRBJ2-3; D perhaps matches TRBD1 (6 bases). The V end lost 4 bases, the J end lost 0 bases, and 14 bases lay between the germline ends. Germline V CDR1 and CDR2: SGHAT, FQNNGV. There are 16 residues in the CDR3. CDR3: CASSSRQESSTDTQYF. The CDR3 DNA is TGTGCCAGCAGCTCTCGACAGGAGTCTAGCACAGATACGCAGTATTTT. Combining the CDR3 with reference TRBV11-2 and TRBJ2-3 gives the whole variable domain EAGVAQSPRYKIIEKRQSVAFWCNPISGHATLYWYQQILGQGPKLLIQFQNNGVVDDSQLPKDRFSAERLKGVDSTLKIQPAKLEDSAVYLCASSSRQESSTDTQYFGPGTRLTVL.

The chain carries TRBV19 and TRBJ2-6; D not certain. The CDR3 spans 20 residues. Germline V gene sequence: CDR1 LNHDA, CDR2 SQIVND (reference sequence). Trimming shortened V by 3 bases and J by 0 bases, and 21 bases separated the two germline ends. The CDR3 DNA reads TGTGCCAGTAGTATTCGATTGGGATATACCTCTCTCTCTGGGGCCAACGTCCTGACTTTC. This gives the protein CASSIRLGYTSLSGANVLTF.

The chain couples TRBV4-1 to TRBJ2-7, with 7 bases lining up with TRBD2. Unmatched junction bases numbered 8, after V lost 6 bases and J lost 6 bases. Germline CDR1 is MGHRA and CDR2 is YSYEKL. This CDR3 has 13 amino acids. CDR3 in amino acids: CASSHPGGSEQYF. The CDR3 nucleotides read TGCGCCAGCAGTCATCCCGGGGGGTCCGAGCAGTACTTC.

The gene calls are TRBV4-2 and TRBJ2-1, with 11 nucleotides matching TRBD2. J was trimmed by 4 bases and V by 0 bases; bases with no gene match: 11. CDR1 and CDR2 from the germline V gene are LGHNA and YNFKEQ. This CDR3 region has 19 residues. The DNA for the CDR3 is TGTGCCAGCAGCCAAGAAGGGACTAGCGGACTCGGGGATTACAATGAGCAGTTCTTC. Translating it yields CASSQEGTSGLGDYNEQFF.

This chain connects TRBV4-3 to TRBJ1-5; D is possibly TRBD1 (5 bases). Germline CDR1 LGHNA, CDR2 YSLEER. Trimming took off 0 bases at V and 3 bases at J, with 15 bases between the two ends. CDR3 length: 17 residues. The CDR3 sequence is CASSQDGAGDPNQPQHF. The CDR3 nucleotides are TGCGCCAGCAGCCAAGATGGAGCGGGGGACCCCAATCAGCCCCAGCATTTT.

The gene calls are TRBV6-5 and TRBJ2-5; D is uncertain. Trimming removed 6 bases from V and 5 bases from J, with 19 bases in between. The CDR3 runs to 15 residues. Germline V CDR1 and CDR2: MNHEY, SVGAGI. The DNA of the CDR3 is TGTGCCAGCAGCGTATTCACAAATGGTGACGAGACCCAGTACTTC. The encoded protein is CASSVFTNGDETQYF.

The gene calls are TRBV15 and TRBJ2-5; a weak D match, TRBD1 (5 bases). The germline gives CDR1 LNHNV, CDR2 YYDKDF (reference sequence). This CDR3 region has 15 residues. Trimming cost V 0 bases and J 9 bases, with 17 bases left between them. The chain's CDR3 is CATSRDVTGFFAQYF. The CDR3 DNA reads TGTGCCACCAGCAGAGATGTAACAGGATTTTTTGCCCAGTACTTC.

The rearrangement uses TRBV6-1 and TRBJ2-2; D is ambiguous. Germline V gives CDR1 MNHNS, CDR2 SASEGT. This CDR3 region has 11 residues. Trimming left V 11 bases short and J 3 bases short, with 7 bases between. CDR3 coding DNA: TGTGCCGGGTGGCACACCGGGGAGCTGTTTTTT. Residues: CAGWHTGELFF.

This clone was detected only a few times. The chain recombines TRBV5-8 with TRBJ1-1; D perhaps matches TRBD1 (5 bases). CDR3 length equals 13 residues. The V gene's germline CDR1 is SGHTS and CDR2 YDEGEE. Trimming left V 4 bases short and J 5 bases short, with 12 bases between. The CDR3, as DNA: TGTGCCAGCAGCCCCGGCGGGGGGACTGAAGCTTTCTTT. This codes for CASSPGGGTEAFF.

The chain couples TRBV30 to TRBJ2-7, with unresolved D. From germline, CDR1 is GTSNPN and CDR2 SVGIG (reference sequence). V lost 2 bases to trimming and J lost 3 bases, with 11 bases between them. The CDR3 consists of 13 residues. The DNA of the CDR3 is TGTGCCTGGAGTCTCGGTGACGGCTACGAGCAGTACTTC. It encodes CAWSLGDGYEQYF.

CDR3 residues: CASSQLTRNEKLFF. CDR3 DNA sequence: TGCGCCAGCAGCCAATTAACACGGAATGAAAAACTGTTTTTT. This chain uses TRBV4-1 with TRBJ1-4; no clear D gene. The CDR3 is made up of 14 amino acids. Trimming removed 2 bases at V and 5 bases at J, with 9 bases between. Germline lookup yields CDR1 MGHRA and CDR2 YSYEKL.

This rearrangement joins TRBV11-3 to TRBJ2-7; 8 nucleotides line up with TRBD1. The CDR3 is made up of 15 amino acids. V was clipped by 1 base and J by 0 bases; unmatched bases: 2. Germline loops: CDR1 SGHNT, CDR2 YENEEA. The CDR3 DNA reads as TGTGCCAGCAGCTTAGGACAGGGGTACTCCTACGAGCAGTACTTC. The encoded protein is CASSLGQGYSYEQYF.

The CDR3 here is CAISGAWRGGQETQYF. CDR3 sequence (DNA): TGTGCCATCAGCGGTGCTTGGCGAGGGGGCCAGGAGACCCAGTACTTC. This rearrangement joins TRBV10-3 to TRBJ2-5; 7 positions agree with TRBD1. Germline V gene data show CDR1 as ENHRY and CDR2 as SYGVKD. The CDR3 extends over 16 amino acids. The ends lost 6 bases at V and 5 bases at J; junction bases unmatched: 15.

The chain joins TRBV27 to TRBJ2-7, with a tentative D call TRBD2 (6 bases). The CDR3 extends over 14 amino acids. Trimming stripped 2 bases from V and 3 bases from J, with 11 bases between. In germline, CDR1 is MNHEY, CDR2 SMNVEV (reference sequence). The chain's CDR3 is CASSLAGSSYEQYF. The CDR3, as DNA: TGTGCCAGCAGTTTAGCGGGGTCCAGCTACGAGCAGTACTTC.

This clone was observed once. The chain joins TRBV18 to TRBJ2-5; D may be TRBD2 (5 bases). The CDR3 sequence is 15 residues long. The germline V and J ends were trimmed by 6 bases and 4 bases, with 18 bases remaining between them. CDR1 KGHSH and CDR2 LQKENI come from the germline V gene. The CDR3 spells CASSPEEEWRETQYF. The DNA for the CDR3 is TGTGCCAGCTCCCCCGAGGAGGAATGGCGAGAGACCCAGTACTTC. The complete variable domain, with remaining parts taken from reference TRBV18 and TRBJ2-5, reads NAGVMQNPRHLVRRRGQEARLRCSPMKGHSHVYWYRQLPEEGLKFMVYLQKENIIDESGMPKERFSAEFPKEGPSILRIQQVVRGDSAAYFCASSPEEEWRETQYFGPGTRLLVL.

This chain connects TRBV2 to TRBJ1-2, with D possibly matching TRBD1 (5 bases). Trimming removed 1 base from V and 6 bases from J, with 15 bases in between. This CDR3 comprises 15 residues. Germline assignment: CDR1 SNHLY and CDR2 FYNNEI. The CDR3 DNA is TGTGCCAGCAGTGAAGTTGGGACTCCCGTCCATGGCTACACCTTC. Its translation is CASSEVGTPVHGYTF.

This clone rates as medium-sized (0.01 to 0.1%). The CDR3 DNA reads TGTGCCAGCATGGACGGACAGACGGCGAACACCGGGGAGCTGTTTTTT. Translation gives CASMDGQTANTGELFF. This chain links TRBV19 with TRBJ2-2, with a possible D match to TRBD1 (6 bases). V dropped 9 bases and J dropped 0 bases, with 17 bases sitting between them. The length of the CDR3 is 16 residues. The germline CDR1 and CDR2 sequences are LNHDA and SQIVND (reference sequence).

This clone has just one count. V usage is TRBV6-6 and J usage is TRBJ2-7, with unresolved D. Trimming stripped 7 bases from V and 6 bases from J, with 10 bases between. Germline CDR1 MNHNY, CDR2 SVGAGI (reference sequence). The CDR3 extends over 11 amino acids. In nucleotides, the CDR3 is TGTGCCAGCACCCCGGGTAGCGAGCAGTACTTC. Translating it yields CASTPGSEQYF.

The CDR3 here is CASSFSIPSYEQYF. DNA of the CDR3: TGTGCCAGCAGTTTCTCCATACCCTCCTACGAGCAGTACTTC. The chain is built from TRBV6-6 and TRBJ2-7; D unresolved. V shed 4 bases and J shed 0 bases, with 10 bases lying between them. Germline V gives CDR1 MNHNY, CDR2 SVGAGI (reference sequence). The CDR3 has 14 residues.